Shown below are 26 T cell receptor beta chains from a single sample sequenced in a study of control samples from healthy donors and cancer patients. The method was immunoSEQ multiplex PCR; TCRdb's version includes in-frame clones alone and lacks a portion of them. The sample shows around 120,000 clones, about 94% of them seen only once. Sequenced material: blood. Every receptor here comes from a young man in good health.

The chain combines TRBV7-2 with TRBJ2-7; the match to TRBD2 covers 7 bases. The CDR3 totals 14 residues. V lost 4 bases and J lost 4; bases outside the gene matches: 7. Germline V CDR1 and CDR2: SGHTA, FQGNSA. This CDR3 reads CASSSSGATYEQYV. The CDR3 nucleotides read TGTGCCAGCAGCTCGAGCGGGGCGACGTACGAGCAGTACGTC.

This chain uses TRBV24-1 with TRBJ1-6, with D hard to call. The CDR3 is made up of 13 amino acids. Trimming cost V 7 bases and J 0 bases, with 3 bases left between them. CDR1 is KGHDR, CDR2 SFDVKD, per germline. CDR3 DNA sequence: TGTGCCACCAGGGCCTCCTATAATTCACCCCTCCACTTT. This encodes CATRASYNSPLHF.

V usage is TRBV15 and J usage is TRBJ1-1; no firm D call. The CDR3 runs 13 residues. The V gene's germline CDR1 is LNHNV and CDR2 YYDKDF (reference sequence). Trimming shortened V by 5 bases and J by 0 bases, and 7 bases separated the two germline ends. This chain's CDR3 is CATSGSMNTEAFF. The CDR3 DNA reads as TGTGCCACCAGCGGTAGCATGAACACTGAAGCTTTCTTT. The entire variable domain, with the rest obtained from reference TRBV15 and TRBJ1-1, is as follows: DAMVIQNPRYQVTQFGKPVTLSCSQTLNHNVMYWYQQKSSQAPKLLFHYYDKDFNNEADTPDNFQSRRPNTSFCFLDIRSPGLGDTAMYLCATSGSMNTEAFFGQGTRLTVV.

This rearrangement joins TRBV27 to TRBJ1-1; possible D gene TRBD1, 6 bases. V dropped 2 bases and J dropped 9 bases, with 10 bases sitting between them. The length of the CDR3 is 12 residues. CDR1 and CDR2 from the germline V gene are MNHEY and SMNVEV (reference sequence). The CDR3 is CASSLQGQKAFF. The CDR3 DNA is TGTGCCAGCAGTTTACAAGGACAGAAAGCTTTCTTT.

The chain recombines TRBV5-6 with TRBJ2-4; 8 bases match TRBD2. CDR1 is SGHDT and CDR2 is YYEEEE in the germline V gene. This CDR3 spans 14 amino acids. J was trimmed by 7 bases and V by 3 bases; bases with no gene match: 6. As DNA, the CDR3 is TGTGCCAGCAGCTATGGACTAGCCGGGAACATTCAGTACTTC. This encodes CASSYGLAGNIQYF.

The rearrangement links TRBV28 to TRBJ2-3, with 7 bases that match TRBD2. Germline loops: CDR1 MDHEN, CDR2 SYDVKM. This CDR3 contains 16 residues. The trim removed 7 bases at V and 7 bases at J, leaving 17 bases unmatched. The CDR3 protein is CASTYRGGWGVNTQYF. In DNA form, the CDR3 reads TGTGCCAGCACGTACCGGGGAGGGTGGGGGGTAAATACGCAGTATTTT.

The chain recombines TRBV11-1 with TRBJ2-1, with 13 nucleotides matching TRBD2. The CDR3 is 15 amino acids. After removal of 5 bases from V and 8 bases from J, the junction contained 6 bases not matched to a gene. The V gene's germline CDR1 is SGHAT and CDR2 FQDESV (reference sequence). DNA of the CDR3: TGTGCCAGCAGCGCGGAACTAGCGGGGGGGGATGAGCAGTTCTTC. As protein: CASSAELAGGDEQFF.

The CDR3 DNA reads TGTGCCTGGAGCTTGAGACAGGGGGTAGGGAAGACCCAGTACTTC. Translated: CAWSLRQGVGKTQYF. The gene calls are TRBV30 and TRBJ2-5, with 9 bases fitting TRBD1. The CDR3 loop spans 15 amino acids. Germline CDR1 and CDR2: GTSNPN and SVGIG (reference sequence). The ends lost 3 bases at V and 6 bases at J; junction bases unmatched: 11.

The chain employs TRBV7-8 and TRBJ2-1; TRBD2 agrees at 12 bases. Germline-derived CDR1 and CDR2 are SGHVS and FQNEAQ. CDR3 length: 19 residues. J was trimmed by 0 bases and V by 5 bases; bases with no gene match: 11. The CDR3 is CASSRRMTSGGTSYNEQFF. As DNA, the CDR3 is TGTGCCAGCAGCCGGCGAATGACTAGCGGGGGTACCTCCTACAATGAGCAGTTCTTC.

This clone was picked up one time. In DNA, the CDR3 is TGTGCCAGCAGCCCGGGACCCCCCGACAATGAGCAGTTCTTC. This translates into CASSPGPPDNEQFF. The chain is built from TRBV5-6 and TRBJ2-1, with D possibly called TRBD1 or TRBD2 (5 bases each). V was pared by 4 bases and J by 5 bases, with 13 bases between. Germline-derived CDR1 and CDR2 are SGHDT and YYEEEE. This CDR3 is 14 amino acids long.

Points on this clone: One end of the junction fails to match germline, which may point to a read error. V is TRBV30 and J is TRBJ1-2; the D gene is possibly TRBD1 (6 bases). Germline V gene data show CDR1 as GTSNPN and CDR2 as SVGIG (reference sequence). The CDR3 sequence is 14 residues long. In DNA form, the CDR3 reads TGTGCCTGGAGTCCCAACAGGGCTAAATATGGCTACACCTTC. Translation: CAWSPNRAKYGYTF.

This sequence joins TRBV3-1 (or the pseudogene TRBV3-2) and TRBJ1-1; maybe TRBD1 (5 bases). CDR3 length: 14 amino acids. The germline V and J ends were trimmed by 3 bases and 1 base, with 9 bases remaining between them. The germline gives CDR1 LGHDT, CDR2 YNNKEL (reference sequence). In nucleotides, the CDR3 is TGTGCCAGCAGCCAGGGGACGGGGAACACTGAAGCTTTCTTT. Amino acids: CASSQGTGNTEAFF.

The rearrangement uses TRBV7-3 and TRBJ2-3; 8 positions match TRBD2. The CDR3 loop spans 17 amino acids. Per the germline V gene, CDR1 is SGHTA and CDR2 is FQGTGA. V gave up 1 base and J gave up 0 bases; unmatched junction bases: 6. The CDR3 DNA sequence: TGTGCCAGCAGCTTAAGAGGCGGGGGGACTAGCACAGATACGCAGTATTTT. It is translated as CASSLRGGGTSTDTQYF.

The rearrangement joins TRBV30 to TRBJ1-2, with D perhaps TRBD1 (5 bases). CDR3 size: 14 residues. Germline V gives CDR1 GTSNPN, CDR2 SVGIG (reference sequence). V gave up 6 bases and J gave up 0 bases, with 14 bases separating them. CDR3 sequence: CACPVQGSNYGYTF. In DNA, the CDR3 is TGTGCCTGTCCTGTTCAGGGTTCTAACTATGGCTACACCTTC.

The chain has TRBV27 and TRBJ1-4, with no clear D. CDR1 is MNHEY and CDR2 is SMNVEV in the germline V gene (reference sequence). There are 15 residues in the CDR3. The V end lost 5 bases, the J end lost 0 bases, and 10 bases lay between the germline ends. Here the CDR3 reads CASSPYTSTNEKLFF. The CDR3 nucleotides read TGTGCCAGCAGTCCCTACACGTCAACTAATGAAAAACTGTTTTTT.

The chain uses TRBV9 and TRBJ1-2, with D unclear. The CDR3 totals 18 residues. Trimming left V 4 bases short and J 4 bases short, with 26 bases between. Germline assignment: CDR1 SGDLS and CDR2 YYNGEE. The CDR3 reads CASSPQLGQLNLVYGYTF. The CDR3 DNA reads TGTGCCAGCAGCCCGCAGCTTGGGCAGCTAAACCTTGTCTATGGCTACACCTTC.

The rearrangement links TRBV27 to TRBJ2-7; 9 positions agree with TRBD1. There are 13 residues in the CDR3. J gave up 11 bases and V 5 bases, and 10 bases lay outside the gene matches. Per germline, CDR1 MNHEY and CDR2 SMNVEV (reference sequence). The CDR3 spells CASSRRDREVEYF. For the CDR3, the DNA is TGTGCCAGCAGTCGAAGGGACAGGGAGGTTGAGTACTTC.

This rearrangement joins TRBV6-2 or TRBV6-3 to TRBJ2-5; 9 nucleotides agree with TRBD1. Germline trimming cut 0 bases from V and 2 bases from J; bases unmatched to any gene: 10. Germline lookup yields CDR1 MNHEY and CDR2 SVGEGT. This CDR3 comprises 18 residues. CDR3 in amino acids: CASSYSGTGGAPQETQYF. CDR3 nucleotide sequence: TGTGCCAGCAGTTACTCCGGCACAGGGGGCGCCCCACAAGAGACCCAGTACTTC.

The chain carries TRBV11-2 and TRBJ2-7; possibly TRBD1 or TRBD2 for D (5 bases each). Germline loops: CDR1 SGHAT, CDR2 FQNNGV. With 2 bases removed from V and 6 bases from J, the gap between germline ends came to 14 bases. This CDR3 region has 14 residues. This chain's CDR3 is CASSLSYGAPEQYF. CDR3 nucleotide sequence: TGTGCCAGCAGCTTAAGTTACGGGGCCCCCGAGCAGTACTTC.

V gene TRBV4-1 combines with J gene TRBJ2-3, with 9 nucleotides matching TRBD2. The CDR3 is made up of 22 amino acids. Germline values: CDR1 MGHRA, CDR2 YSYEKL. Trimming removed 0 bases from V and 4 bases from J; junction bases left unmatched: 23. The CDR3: CASSQDRAWASGVNTNPDTQYF. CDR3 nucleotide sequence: TGCGCCAGCAGCCAAGATAGGGCGTGGGCTAGCGGGGTGAACACCAACCCAGATACGCAGTATTTT.

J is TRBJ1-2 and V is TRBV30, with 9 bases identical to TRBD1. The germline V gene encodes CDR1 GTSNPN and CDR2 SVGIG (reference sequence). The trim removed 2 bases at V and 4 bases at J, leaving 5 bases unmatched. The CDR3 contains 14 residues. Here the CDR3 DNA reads TGTGCCTGGAGTCTGTCGACAGGGGGCTATGGCTACACCTTC. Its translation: CAWSLSTGGYGYTF.

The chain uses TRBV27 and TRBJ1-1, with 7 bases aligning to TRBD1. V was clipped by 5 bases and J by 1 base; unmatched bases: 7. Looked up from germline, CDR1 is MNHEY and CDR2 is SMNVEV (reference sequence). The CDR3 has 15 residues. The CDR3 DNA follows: TGTGCCAGCAGTATGAAGGGACAGCAGAACACTGAAGCTTTCTTT. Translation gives CASSMKGQQNTEAFF.

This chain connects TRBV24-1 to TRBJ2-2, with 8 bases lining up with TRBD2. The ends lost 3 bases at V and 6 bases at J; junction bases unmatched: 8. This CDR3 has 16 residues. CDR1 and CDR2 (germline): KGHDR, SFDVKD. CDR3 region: CATSDQAAGGPGELFF. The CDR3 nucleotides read TGTGCCACCAGTGATCAGGCTGCGGGGGGCCCCGGGGAGCTGTTTTTT.

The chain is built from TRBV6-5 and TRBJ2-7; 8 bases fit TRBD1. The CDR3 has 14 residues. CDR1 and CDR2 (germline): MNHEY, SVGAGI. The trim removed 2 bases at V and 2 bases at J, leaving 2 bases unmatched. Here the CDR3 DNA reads TGTGCCAGCAGTTACGGGACAGGTACCTACGAGCAGTACTTC. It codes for CASSYGTGTYEQYF.

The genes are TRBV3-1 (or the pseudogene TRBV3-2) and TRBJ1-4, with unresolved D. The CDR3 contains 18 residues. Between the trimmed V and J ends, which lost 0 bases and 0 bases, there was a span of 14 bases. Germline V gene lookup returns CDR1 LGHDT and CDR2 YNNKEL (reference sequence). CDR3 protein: CASSQDGMVTATNEKLFF. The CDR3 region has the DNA TGTGCCAGCAGCCAAGACGGAATGGTCACTGCAACTAATGAAAAACTGTTTTTT.

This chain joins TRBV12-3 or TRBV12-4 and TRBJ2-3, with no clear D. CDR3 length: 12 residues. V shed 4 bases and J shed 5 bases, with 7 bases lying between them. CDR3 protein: CASSYRIDTQYF. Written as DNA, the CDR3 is TGTGCCAGCAGTTATAGGATAGATACGCAGTATTTT.